This TCR beta chain was identified in a study of cytomegalovirus exposure and HLA in healthy donors. Study results and limitations: Cytomegalovirus status was reportedly diagnosed by the classifier with high specificity and sensitivity.

Some clones are missing from TCRdb's copy, which holds only in-frame ones; the method was immunoSEQ multiplex PCR. The table includes a few hundred thousand clones, 90% detected once. This clone was counted once. Its specificity is unknown. This CDR3 comprises 13 residues. Trimming took 4 bases from V and 4 from J, leaving 9 bases between them. CDR1 is SGHTS and CDR2 is YDEGEE in the germline V gene. The sample comprised PBMCs. This sequence originates from a woman aged 18-30 years in good health and CMV-seronegative. This chain joins TRBV5-8 and TRBJ1-5; the D gene is possibly TRBD1 (6 bases). The CDR3 loop reads CASSQGQNQPQHF. The CDR3 nucleotides read TGTGCCAGCAGCCAAGGACAGAATCAGCCCCAGCATTTT.